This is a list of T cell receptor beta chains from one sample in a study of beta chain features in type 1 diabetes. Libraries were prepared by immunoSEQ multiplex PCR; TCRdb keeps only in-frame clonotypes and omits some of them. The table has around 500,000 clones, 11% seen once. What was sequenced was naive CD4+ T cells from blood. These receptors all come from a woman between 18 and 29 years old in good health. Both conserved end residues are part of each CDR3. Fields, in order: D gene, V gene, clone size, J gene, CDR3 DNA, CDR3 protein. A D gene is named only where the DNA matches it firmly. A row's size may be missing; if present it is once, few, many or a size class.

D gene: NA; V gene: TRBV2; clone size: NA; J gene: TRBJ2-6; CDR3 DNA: TGTGCCAGCAGTGATCCGGGTTCTGGGGCCAACGTCCTGACTTTC; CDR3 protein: CASSDPGSGANVLTF
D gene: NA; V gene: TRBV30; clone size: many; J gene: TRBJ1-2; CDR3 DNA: TGTGCCTGGAGCGAGACAGCAGCGTCCTTCTATGGCTACACCTTC; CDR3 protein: CAWSETAASFYGYTF
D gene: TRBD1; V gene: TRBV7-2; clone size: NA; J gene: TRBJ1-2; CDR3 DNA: TGTGCCAGCAGTTCAGGAGGGACAGTTTTTCGATATGGCTACACCTTC; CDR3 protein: CASSSGGTVFRYGYTF
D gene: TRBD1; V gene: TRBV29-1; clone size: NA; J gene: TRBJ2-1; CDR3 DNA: TGCAGCGTTGACCGACAGGGGTACAATGAGCAGTTCTTC; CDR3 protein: CSVDRQGYNEQFF
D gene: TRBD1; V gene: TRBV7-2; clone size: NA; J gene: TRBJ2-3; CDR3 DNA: TGTGCCAGCAGCTTGGTCGGGACAGGGTTGTCAGATACGCAGTATTTT; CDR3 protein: CASSLVGTGLSDTQYF
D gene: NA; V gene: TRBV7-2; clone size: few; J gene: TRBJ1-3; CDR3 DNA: TGTGCCAGCAGCTTAACGGCCTACTCTGGAAACACCATATATTTT; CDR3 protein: CASSLTAYSGNTIYF
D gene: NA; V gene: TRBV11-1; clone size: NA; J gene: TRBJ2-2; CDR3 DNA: TGTGCCAGCAGCTCGTCGGGACGTAAAACCGGGGAGCTGTTTTTT; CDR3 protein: CASSSSGRKTGELFF
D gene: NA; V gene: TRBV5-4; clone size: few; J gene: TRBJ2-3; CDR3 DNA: TGTGCCAGCAGCTTGAGTGATACGCAGTATTTT; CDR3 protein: CASSLSDTQYF
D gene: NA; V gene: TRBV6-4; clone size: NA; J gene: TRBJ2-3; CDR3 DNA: TGTGCCAGCAGTGCTCGGGCAGGGAGCACAGATACGCAGTATTTT; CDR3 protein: CASSARAGSTDTQYF
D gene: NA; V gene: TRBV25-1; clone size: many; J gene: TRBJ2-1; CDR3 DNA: TGTGCCAGCAGTGAGGGCCAGGCCGGGGCATGGTTGGATGAGCAGTTCTTC; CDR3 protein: CASSEGQAGAWLDEQFF
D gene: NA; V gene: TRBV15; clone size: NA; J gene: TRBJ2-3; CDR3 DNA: TGTGCCACCAGCCCGAGGGGACGGCTTGGGGGAGATACGCAGTATTTT; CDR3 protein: CATSPRGRLGGDTQYF
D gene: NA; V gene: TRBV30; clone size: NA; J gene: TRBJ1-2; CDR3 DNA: TGTGCCTGGAGTCATGGGGCGGTGGGCAATGGCTACACCTTC; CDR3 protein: CAWSHGAVGNGYTF
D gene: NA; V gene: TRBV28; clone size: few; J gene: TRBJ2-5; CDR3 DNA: TGTGCCACGGGCGTACGTAGGGAGACCCAGTACTTC; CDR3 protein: CATGVRRETQYF
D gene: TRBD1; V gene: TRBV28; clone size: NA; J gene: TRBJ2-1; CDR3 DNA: TGTGCCAGCAGACCAACAGGGGATGGGTACAATGAGCAGTTCTTC; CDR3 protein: CASRPTGDGYNEQFF
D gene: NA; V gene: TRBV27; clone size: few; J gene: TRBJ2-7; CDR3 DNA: TGTGCCAGCAGGCGGACGGGATCGAATGAGCAGTACTTC; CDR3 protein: CASRRTGSNEQYF
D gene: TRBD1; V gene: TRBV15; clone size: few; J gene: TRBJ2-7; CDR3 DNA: TGTGCCACCAGTACTAGGGACAGGGTATCCTACGAGCAGTACTTC; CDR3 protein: CATSTRDRVSYEQYF
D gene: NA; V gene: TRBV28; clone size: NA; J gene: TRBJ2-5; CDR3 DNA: TGTGCCAGCAGTCCGACAGGCGGGCAAGAGACCCAGTACTTC; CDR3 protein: CASSPTGGQETQYF
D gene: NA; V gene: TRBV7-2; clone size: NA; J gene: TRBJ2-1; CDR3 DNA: TGTGCCAGCAGCTTAGAAGTCCAAGACTACAATGAGCAGTTCTTC; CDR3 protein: CASSLEVQDYNEQFF
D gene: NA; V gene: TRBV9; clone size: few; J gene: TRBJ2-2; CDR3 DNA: TGTGCCAGCAGCGTACTCCCAGACTGGGCCGGGGAGCTGTTTTTT; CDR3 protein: CASSVLPDWAGELFF
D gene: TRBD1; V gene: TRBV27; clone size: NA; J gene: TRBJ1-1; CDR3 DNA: TGTGCCAGCAAGACAGGGACGTCGTCTGAAGCTTTCTTT; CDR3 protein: CASKTGTSSEAFF
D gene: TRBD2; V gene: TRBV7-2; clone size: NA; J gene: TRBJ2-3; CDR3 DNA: TGTGCCAGCAGCCCCGGAGGAGCGGGAGGCGGGAGCACAGATACGCAGTATTTT; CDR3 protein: CASSPGGAGGGSTDTQYF
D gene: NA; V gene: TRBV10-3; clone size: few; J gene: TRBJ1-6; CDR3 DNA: TGTGCCATCAGTGTTTCAGGGAGGGATTCACCCCTCCACTTT; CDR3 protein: CAISVSGRDSPLHF
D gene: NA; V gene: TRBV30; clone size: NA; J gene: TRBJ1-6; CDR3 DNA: TGTGCCTGGAGTCCGCGGCAGGGCGGGAGCCCCCTCCACTTT; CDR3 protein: CAWSPRQGGSPLHF
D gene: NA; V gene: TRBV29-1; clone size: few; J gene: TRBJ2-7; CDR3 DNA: TGCAGCGCCGGGGGACAAACCTACGAGCAGTACTTC; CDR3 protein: CSAGGQTYEQYF
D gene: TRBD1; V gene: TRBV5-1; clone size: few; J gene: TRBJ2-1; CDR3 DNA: TGCGCCAGCAGCCTGACTCCGGGACAGGGCCACAATGAGCAGTTCTTC; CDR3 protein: CASSLTPGQGHNEQFF
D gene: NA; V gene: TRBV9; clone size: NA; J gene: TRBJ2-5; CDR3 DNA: TGTGCCAGCAGCGTAGCAGGGGACTACCAAGAGACCCAGTACTTC; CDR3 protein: CASSVAGDYQETQYF
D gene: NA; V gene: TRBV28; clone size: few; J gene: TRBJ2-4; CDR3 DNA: TGTGCCAGCAGAGAATACGGCCTAGCCAAAAACATTCAGTACTTC; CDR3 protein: CASREYGLAKNIQYF
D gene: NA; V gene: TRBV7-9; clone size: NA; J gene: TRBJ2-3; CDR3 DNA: TGTGCCAGCAGCTCACTTATGCCCTTCGGGGGCACAGATACGCAGTATTTT; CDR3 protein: CASSSLMPFGGTDTQYF
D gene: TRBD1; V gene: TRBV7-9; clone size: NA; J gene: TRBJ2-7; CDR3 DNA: TGTGCCAGCACCCTGACAGGGGGTCCAGGCGAGCAGTACTTC; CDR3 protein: CASTLTGGPGEQYF
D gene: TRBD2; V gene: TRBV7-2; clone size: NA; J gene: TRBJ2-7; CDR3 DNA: TGTGCCAGCAACGCCGAGGGCGGGAGTTCGTACGAGCAGTACTTC; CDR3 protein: CASNAEGGSSYEQYF
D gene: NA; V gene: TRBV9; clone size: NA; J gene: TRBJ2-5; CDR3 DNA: TGTGCCAGCAGCGGCGGACTCCGCGAAGAGACCCAGTACTTC; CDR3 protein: CASSGGLREETQYF
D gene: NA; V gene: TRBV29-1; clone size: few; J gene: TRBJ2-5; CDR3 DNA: TGCAGCGTAGACCGTGGCAGTCGAGAGACCCAGTACTTC; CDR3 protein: CSVDRGSRETQYF
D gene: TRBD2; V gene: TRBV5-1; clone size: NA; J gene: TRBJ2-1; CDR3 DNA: TGCGCCAGCAGCGGCGGGAGGGAAAGAAATGAGCAGTTCTTC; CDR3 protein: CASSGGRERNEQFF
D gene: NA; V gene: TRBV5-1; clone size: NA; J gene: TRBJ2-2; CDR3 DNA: TGCGCCAGCAGCTTGACAGGGACCACCGGGGAGCTGTTTTTT; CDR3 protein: CASSLTGTTGELFF
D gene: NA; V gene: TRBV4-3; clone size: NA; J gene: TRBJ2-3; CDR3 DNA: TGCGCCAGCAGCCAAGCCGCGGCAGAGTTTACAGATACGCAGTATTTT; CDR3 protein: CASSQAAAEFTDTQYF
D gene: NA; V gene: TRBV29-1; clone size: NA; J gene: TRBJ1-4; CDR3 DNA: TGCAGCGTTAGAGCAGGCCCGTTTTTT; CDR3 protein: CSVRAGPFF
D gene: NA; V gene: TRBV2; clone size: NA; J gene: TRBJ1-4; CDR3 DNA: TGTGCCAGCAAGGCGGGGTCTGGAGAAAAACTGTTTTTT; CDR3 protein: CASKAGSGEKLFF
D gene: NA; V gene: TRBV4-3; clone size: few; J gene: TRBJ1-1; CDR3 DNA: TGCGCCAGCAGCCTACAGGGGAACACTGAAGCTTTCTTT; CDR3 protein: CASSLQGNTEAFF
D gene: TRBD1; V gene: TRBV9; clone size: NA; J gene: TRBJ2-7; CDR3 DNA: TGTGCCAGCAGCGTAAGGACAGGGGGGATATACGAGCAGTACTTC; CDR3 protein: CASSVRTGGIYEQYF
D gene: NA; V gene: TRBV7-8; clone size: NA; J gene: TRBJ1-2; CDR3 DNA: TGTGCCAGCAGCACCGACGGAGAGTATGGCTACACCTTC; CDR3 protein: CASSTDGEYGYTF
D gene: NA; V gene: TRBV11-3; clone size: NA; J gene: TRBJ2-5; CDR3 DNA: TGTGCCAGCAGCTTCTGGCGGGAGACCCAGTACTTC; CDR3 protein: CASSFWRETQYF
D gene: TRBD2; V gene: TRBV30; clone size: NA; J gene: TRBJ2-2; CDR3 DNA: TGTGCCTGGAGTGTACGTAGCGGGAGGGGCACCGGGGAGCTGTTTTTT; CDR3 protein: CAWSVRSGRGTGELFF
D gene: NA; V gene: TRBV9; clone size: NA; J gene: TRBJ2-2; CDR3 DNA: TGTGCCAGCAGCGTAAAACCGAACACCGGGGAGCTGTTTTTT; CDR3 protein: CASSVKPNTGELFF
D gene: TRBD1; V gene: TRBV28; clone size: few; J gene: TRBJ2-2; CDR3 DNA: TGTGCCAGCAGGAAGACAGGGGTTGGCGGGGAGCTGTTTTTT; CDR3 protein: CASRKTGVGGELFF
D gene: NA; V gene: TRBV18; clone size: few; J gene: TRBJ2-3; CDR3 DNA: TGTGCCAGCTCACCGGGTCCTTCAGATACGCAGTATTTT; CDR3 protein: CASSPGPSDTQYF
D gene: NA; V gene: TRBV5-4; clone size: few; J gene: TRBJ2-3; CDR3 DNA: TGTGCCAGCAGCTTGGGTGGTGGCGACCGCGTCACAGATACGCAGTATTTT; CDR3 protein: CASSLGGGDRVTDTQYF